Listed below are T cell receptor beta chains from one sample, sequenced in a study of T-cell reconstitution after alpha-beta-depleted transplantation in children. A single record per CDR3 protein comes from TCRdb applying MiXCR to the PCR reads. The data hold more than 400,000 distinct CDR3 sequences, with around 46% observed a single time. The sequenced sample was PBMCs, obtained before TCRalphabeta/CD19-depleted stem cell transplant. The receptor source for this set is a girl aged 2-10 years with aplastic anemia, due to receive a stem cell transplant. The CDR3 runs from the conserved cysteine through the conserved F or W. The D gene is left open where the match is weak. Size is omitted from some rows. Given values are once, few, many or a class for expanded clones.

D	V	size	J	DNA	CDR3
TRBD1	TRBV3-1	-	TRBJ1-5	TGTGCCAGCAGCCACACAGGGGTATCGAATCAGCCCCAGCATTTT	CASSHTGVSNQPQHF
-	TRBV15	-	TRBJ1-2	TGTGCCACCAGCGCGCGGCGGGGGAGGAACTATGGCTACACCTTC	CATSARRGRNYGYTF
-	TRBV20-1	many	TRBJ1-1	TGCAGTGCGACCCAGGGACCGGCGACTGAAGCTTTCTTT	CSATQGPATEAFF
TRBD2	TRBV7-9	few	TRBJ2-1	TGTGCCAGCAGCTTAGGAAGCGGGAGTATCGACAATGAGCAGTTCTTC	CASSLGSGSIDNEQFF
-	TRBV12-3/TRBV12-4	many	TRBJ2-7	TGTGCCAGCACCGAGAGGAACGGATACGAGCAGTACTTC	CASTERNGYEQYF
-	TRBV7-6	-	TRBJ2-1	TGTGCCAGCAGCTTGGGGGGCGTGTACAATGAGCAGTTCTTC	CASSLGGVYNEQFF
-	TRBV7-2	-	TRBJ2-3	TGTGCCAGCAGCTATGGATCGGGGACAGATACGCAGTATTTT	CASSYGSGTDTQYF
-	TRBV2	many	TRBJ2-1	TGTGCCAGCAGTGAAGGGCTAGGTCCCTACAATGAGCAGTTCTTC	CASSEGLGPYNEQFF
-	TRBV4-1	-	TRBJ2-3	TGCGCCAGCAGCCAAATCGGCGGGAGCACAGATACGCAGTATTTT	CASSQIGGSTDTQYF
-	TRBV10-3	-	TRBJ2-2	TGTGCCATCAAGGGGAACACCGGGGAGCTGTTTTTT	CAIKGNTGELFF
TRBD2	TRBV28	-	TRBJ2-3	TGTGCCAGCGGTCTAGCGGGGGGGCTCACAGATACGCAGTATTTT	CASGLAGGLTDTQYF
TRBD1	TRBV7-2	many	TRBJ2-7	TGTGCCAGCAGCTTAGTACAGGGGCCCTACGAGCAGTACTTC	CASSLVQGPYEQYF
-	TRBV3-1	-	TRBJ1-1	TGTGCCAGCAGCCAAGATCGGGCGGGAGCTGAAGCTTTCTTT	CASSQDRAGAEAFF
TRBD2	TRBV5-1	-	TRBJ2-5	TGCGCCAGCCAAGGACTAGCGGGGCATCAAGAGACCCAGTACTTC	CASQGLAGHQETQYF
-	TRBV4-2	-	TRBJ2-1	TGTGCCAGCAGCCAAGATCTACTAGCCAATGAGCAGTTCTTC	CASSQDLLANEQFF
-	TRBV20-1	-	TRBJ2-2	TGCAGTGCTCCAGGGGTGATGTCCGGGGAGCTGTTTTTT	CSAPGVMSGELFF
TRBD1	TRBV27	many	TRBJ1-2	TGTGCCAGCAGTCCCCACAGGGGGGATATCTCTTTCTACACCTTC	CASSPHRGDISFYTF
-	TRBV7-2	-	TRBJ2-1	TGTGCCAGCAGCTCAAGCGGCTGGAATGAGCAGTTCTTC	CASSSSGWNEQFF
-	TRBV4-1	-	TRBJ2-5	TGCGCCAGCAGCCAGAGCCAGGGTGCCGTCCAAGAGACCCAGTACTTC	CASSQSQGAVQETQYF
-	TRBV7-9	many	TRBJ2-7	TGTGCCAGCAGCCCTCAGGGGGGCCGGCCTAACGAGCAGTACTTC	CASSPQGGRPNEQYF
TRBD1	TRBV10-3	-	TRBJ1-1	TGTGCCATCAGTGAAGGGACAGGGGGCCCCCGGAACACTGAAGCTTTCTTT	CAISEGTGGPRNTEAFF
TRBD2	TRBV9	-	TRBJ2-7	TGTGCCAGCAGCGTAGCAGAGGGACTACCCTACGAGCAGTACTTC	CASSVAEGLPYEQYF
TRBD1	TRBV7-8	few	TRBJ2-1	TGTGCCAGCAGCTCGGACAGGGCGGTGGGCAATGAGCAGTTCTTC	CASSSDRAVGNEQFF
-	TRBV28	-	TRBJ1-6	TGTGCCAGCAGTTTATTTCAGGGAGGGAATTCACCCCTCCACTTT	CASSLFQGGNSPLHF
-	TRBV5-1	many	TRBJ2-5	TGCGCCAGCAGCTTGCAAGGCGGACAGCAAGAGACCCAGTACTTC	CASSLQGGQQETQYF
TRBD1	TRBV5-1	many	TRBJ2-7	TGCGCCAGCAGCTGGACAGGGGGGACCTACGAGCAGTACTTC	CASSWTGGTYEQYF
TRBD2	TRBV7-2	-	TRBJ2-2	TGTGCCAGCAGCGCACCCAGGGCGGGAGGCGGGGAGCTGTTTTTT	CASSAPRAGGGELFF
-	TRBV14	few	TRBJ2-1	TGTGCCAGCAGCCCCAGGGAGCTCAATGAGCAGTTCTTC	CASSPRELNEQFF
TRBD1	TRBV20-1	-	TRBJ1-4	TGCAGTGCTAGGGGGACAGGGGAAACTAATGAAAAACTGTTTTTT	CSARGTGETNEKLFF
-	TRBV7-9	once	TRBJ2-5	TGTGCCAGCAGCTTCAATCGGGGGTTGGAGACCCAGTACTTC	CASSFNRGLETQYF
-	TRBV29-1	-	TRBJ2-3	TGCAGCGTTAGTAGGAACCGTCGGGGAGATACGCAGTATTTT	CSVSRNRRGDTQYF
-	TRBV7-7	many	TRBJ2-2	TGTGCCAGCAGCTCGGAGGGTCGGTCCGGGGAGCTGTTTTTT	CASSSEGRSGELFF
TRBD2	TRBV9	-	TRBJ2-1	TGTGCCAGCAGCGTAACCGGGGGAGGGCTTAATGAGCAGTTCTTC	CASSVTGGGLNEQFF
-	TRBV10-3	-	TRBJ2-1	TGTGCCATCAGTGAGGTGGAGGGGGCCGATGAGCAGTTCTTC	CAISEVEGADEQFF
-	TRBV7-2	many	TRBJ2-2	TGTGCCAGCAGCTTAGTTAGGACAGCGAACACCGGGGAGCTGTTTTTT	CASSLVRTANTGELFF
-	TRBV20-1	many	TRBJ2-1	TGCAGTGCTGAGGAGTCGGTTGGCTTCGACAATGAGCAGTTCTTC	CSAEESVGFDNEQFF
-	TRBV18	-	TRBJ2-1	TGTGCCAGCTTTGACAGCCTAAACAATGAGCAGTTCTTC	CASFDSLNNEQFF
TRBD2	TRBV20-1	-	TRBJ2-5	TGCAGTGCTAGAGATCTTAAAGAGGGTAGCGGGAAAGGGACCCAGTACTTC	CSARDLKEGSGKGTQYF
-	TRBV27	-	TRBJ2-7	TGTGCCAGCAGTTTGACCCGACAGGTCTCCTACGAGCAGTACTTC	CASSLTRQVSYEQYF
-	TRBV7-3	-	TRBJ1-1	TGTGCCAGCAGCTTAACAGGGTTGGGGGGAACTGAAGCTTTCTTT	CASSLTGLGGTEAFF
TRBD1	TRBV28	-	TRBJ2-1	TGTGCCAGCAGTTTTCTGGACAGGGGGTACAATGAGCAGTTCTTC	CASSFLDRGYNEQFF
TRBD1	TRBV6-5	-	TRBJ2-7	TGTGCCAGCAGTTATCAACCACCGGGACAGAGCTCCTACGAGCAGTACTTC	CASSYQPPGQSSYEQYF
-	TRBV10-2	-	TRBJ2-3	TGCGCCAGCAGTGATAGGAGTACTGGTTTCTTTCATACGCAGTATTTT	CASSDRSTGFFHTQYF
-	TRBV20-1	-	TRBJ2-3	TGCAGTGCTCGACGGGACTCAGATACGCAGTATTTT	CSARRDSDTQYF
TRBD2	TRBV9	-	TRBJ2-5	TGTGCCAGCAGCGCAGGGACTAACGCCCAAGAGACCCAGTACTTC	CASSAGTNAQETQYF
-	TRBV30	few	TRBJ1-4	TGTGCCTGGATGAAAAAAGATGATGAAAAACTGTTTTTT	CAWMKKDDEKLFF
-	TRBV27	once	TRBJ2-2	TGTGCCAGCAGTTTGCAGGGACTGAACACCGGGGAGCTGTTTTTT	CASSLQGLNTGELFF
-	TRBV29-1	once	TRBJ2-7	TGCAGCGTTGAGGTGACCGGGGGAGTTTCGTACGAGCAGTACTTC	CSVEVTGGVSYEQYF
-	TRBV29-1	many	TRBJ2-7	TGCAGCGTTATTTACAGGGTTGACGAGCAGTACTTC	CSVIYRVDEQYF